Each of the 32 T cell receptor beta chains below was sequenced from the same sample in a study of cytomegalovirus exposure and HLA in healthy donors (dated by TCRdb to about 2017). The library was made by the immunoSEQ multiplex PCR assay. The multiplex PCR relied on a mix of 60 forward primers for TCR Vbeta segments and 13 reverse primers for TCR Jbeta segments. TCRdb stores this immuneACCESS table with in-frame sequences only. Part of the clones is absent; in the studies checked, under half of the shortfall reflects unresolved V genes, and no reason is known for the rest. Within this sample are more than 90,000 clones, with approximately 81% of them counted one time only. The ten largest account for about 3.9% of the sample. The sample was PBMCs. The receptors derive from a woman in her sixties or seventies in good health and CMV-seropositive.

The chain employs TRBV6-5 and TRBJ2-5; TRBD2 aligns across 8 bases. Germline trimming cut 0 bases from V and 2 bases from J; bases unmatched to any gene: 5. Germline V lookup: CDR1 MNHEY, CDR2 SVGAGI. The CDR3 length is 16 residues. CDR3 in amino acids: CASSYSGTRVQETQYF. The CDR3 region has the DNA TGTGCCAGCAGTTACTCGGGGACTAGGGTTCAAGAGACCCAGTACTTC.

V usage is TRBV28 and J usage is TRBJ2-5; 10 nucleotides match TRBD1. With V trimmed by 3 bases and J by 4 bases, 17 bases remained unmatched. Germline CDR1 MDHEN, CDR2 SYDVKM. The CDR3 extends over 19 amino acids. CDR3 nucleotide sequence: TGTGCCAGCAGTTTCGTTTTAGGGACAGGGGTTCTCGAGGGAGAGACCCAGTACTTC. It translates to CASSFVLGTGVLEGETQYF.

The chain is built from TRBV7-8 and TRBJ2-7; TRBD1 might be the D (6 bases). Looked up from germline, CDR1 is SGHVS and CDR2 is FQNEAQ. The V end was cut by 4 bases, the J end by 6 bases, with 16 bases between. This CDR3 contains 14 residues. The CDR3 loop reads CASSSRRGESEQYF. DNA for the CDR3: TGTGCCAGCAGCTCCCGCAGGGGAGAAAGCGAGCAGTACTTC.

This chain uses TRBV7-3 with TRBJ2-1; D perhaps matches TRBD2 (6 bases). This CDR3 spans 15 amino acids. Germline CDR1 and CDR2: SGHTA and FQGTGA. The V end lost 1 base, the J end lost 9 bases, and 16 bases lay between the germline ends. CDR3 bases: TGTGCCAGCAGCTTAAGTGCACGGGGGAGAGGTGAGCAGTTCTTC. It is translated as CASSLSARGRGEQFF.

The chain couples TRBV15 to TRBJ1-4, with a tentative D call TRBD1 (6 bases). CDR3 length: 16 amino acids. Trimming took 3 bases from V and 0 from J, leaving 11 bases between them. Germline loops: CDR1 LNHNV, CDR2 YYDKDF (reference sequence). The CDR3 here is CATSRDGQPTNEKLFF. The CDR3 DNA is TGTGCCACCAGCAGGGATGGACAGCCAACTAATGAAAAACTGTTTTTT.

This clone showed up just a few times. The rearrangement joins TRBV27 to TRBJ2-2, with 10 bases fitting TRBD2. Germline CDR1 MNHEY, CDR2 SMNVEV (reference sequence). This CDR3 is built from 16 residues. V lost 5 bases to trimming and J lost 4 bases; unmatched junction nucleotides: 7. CDR3 in DNA: TGTGCCAGCAGTCAACGGACTAGCGGAGGCACCGGGGAGCTGTTTTTT. Its protein is CASSQRTSGGTGELFF.

Only one count was recorded for this clone. The chain links TRBV6-1 to TRBJ2-1, with a tentative D call TRBD2 (5 bases). CDR1 is MNHNS, CDR2 SASEGT, per germline. V dropped 5 bases and J dropped 5 bases, with 16 bases sitting between them. The CDR3 length is 15 residues. This chain's CDR3 is CASSPIESEDNEQFF. The DNA of the CDR3 is TGTGCCAGCAGTCCCATAGAGTCGGAGGACAATGAGCAGTTCTTC.

The CDR3 loop reads CAWSSDTWAGGTYEQYF. The CDR3 bases are TGTGCCTGGAGTTCTGATACTTGGGCGGGAGGGACCTACGAGCAGTACTTC. The chain joins TRBV30 to TRBJ2-7, with TRBD2 matching over 9 bases. The CDR3 totals 17 residues. With V trimmed by 2 bases and J by 2 bases, 13 bases remained unmatched. Germline CDR1 GTSNPN, CDR2 SVGIG (reference sequence).

The chain has TRBV6-5 and TRBJ1-6, with 9 positions matching TRBD1. Germline CDR1 MNHEY, CDR2 SVGAGI. The length of the CDR3 is 15 residues. J was trimmed by 6 bases and V by 6 bases; bases with no gene match: 6. This chain's CDR3 is CASSVGGQGNSPLHF. The CDR3 DNA reads as TGTGCCAGCAGCGTGGGGGGACAGGGTAATTCACCCCTCCACTTT.

V is TRBV4-1 and J is TRBJ2-5; 8 bases map to TRBD1. Losses at the gene ends were 0 bases for V and 5 bases for J; bases not matched to a gene: 11. The CDR3 is made up of 17 amino acids. Germline V gene data show CDR1 as MGHRA and CDR2 as YSYEKL. CDR3 nucleotides: TGCGCCAGCAGCCAAGATCGAGGACAGGGATTGGTGGAGACCCAGTACTTC. It yields the protein CASSQDRGQGLVETQYF.

The J gene is TRBJ1-5, the V gene TRBV2; the match to TRBD1 covers 11 bases. Trimming at V came to 7 bases and at J to 7 bases, leaving 9 bases not matched to a gene. Germline CDR1 SNHLY, CDR2 FYNNEI. CDR3 length: 15 amino acids. The CDR3 spells CASIGQGAYQQPQHF. In nucleotides, the CDR3 is TGTGCCAGCATCGGACAGGGGGCATATCAGCAGCCCCAGCATTTT.

The rearrangement links TRBV30 to TRBJ2-7; D not certain. V lost 4 bases and J 5 bases, leaving 9 bases between the germline ends. The CDR3 loop spans 11 amino acids. Germline loops: CDR1 GTSNPN, CDR2 SVGIG (reference sequence). The CDR3, as DNA: TGTGCCTGGACCCTAATGAACGAGCAGTACTTC. Translation gives CAWTLMNEQYF.

The chain uses TRBV28 and TRBJ1-4, with D perhaps TRBD1 (5 bases). Germline CDR1 is MDHEN and CDR2 is SYDVKM. The CDR3 length is 14 residues. V was trimmed by 5 bases and J by 6 bases, leaving 13 bases between them. The CDR3 is CASSPPGSDEKLFF. The CDR3 DNA reads TGTGCCAGCAGTCCCCCAGGGTCCGATGAAAAACTGTTTTTT.

The rearrangement uses TRBV6-1 and TRBJ1-6; D remains unclear. There are 14 residues in the CDR3. V was trimmed by 4 bases and J by 1 base, leaving 5 bases between them. Looked up from germline, CDR1 is MNHNS and CDR2 is SASEGT. CDR3 DNA sequence: TGTGCCAGCAGTGGTCGGTCCTATAATTCACCCCTCCACTTT. Its translation is CASSGRSYNSPLHF.

The chain is built from TRBV2 and TRBJ1-5; 9 positions match TRBD1. The junction had 4 bases not matched to a gene; V was cut back by 4 bases and J by 6 bases. The CDR3 runs to 14 residues. CDR1 and CDR2 from the germline V gene are SNHLY and FYNNEI. CDR3 coding DNA: TGTGCCAGCAGTGCTACAGGGGGCAGTCAGCCCCAGCATTTT. Amino acids: CASSATGGSQPQHF.

The rearrangement uses TRBV4-3 and TRBJ1-3; D is unresolved. The germline CDR1 and CDR2 sequences are LGHNA and YSLEER. The V end lost 0 bases, the J end lost 3 bases, and 21 bases lay between the germline ends. The CDR3 length is 19 residues. DNA of the CDR3: TGCGCCAGCAGCCAAGATATATCCCGGGTCTTTTCCCGTGGAAACACCATATATTTT. Residues: CASSQDISRVFSRGNTIYF.

The chain uses TRBV6-5 and TRBJ1-1; 7 bases are shared with TRBD1. J was trimmed by 1 base and V by 4 bases; bases with no gene match: 6. The CDR3 totals 15 residues. CDR1 and CDR2 (germline): MNHEY, SVGAGI. The CDR3 sequence: CASSSPRDRNTEAFF. The DNA for the CDR3 is TGTGCCAGCAGTTCTCCTCGGGACAGGAACACTGAAGCTTTCTTT.

Concerning this clone itself: Lacking the conserved final phenylalanine or tryptophan, this CDR3 likely reflects a read error. The chain carries TRBV7-2 and TRBJ2-7; 7 bases match TRBD2. Germline assignment: CDR1 SGHTA and CDR2 FQGNSA. This CDR3 is built from 17 residues. V was clipped by 4 bases and J by 4 bases; unmatched bases: 16. This CDR3 reads CASSSPGVGGVRYEQYL. The CDR3 DNA reads as TGTGCCAGCAGCTCCCCGGGGGTGGGAGGGGTACGGTACGAGCAGTACCTC.

A remark on this clone: The identical CDR3 is also encoded by other nucleotide sequences in the sample. The V and J genes are TRBV19 and TRBJ1-5; D perhaps matches TRBD1 (6 bases). V lost 6 bases, J lost 2 bases, and 11 bases lay in between. This CDR3 spans 14 amino acids. CDR1 and CDR2 from the germline V gene are LNHDA and SQIVND (reference sequence). The chain's CDR3 is CASSSSGGNQPQHF. The CDR3 nucleotides read TGTGCCAGTAGCAGCTCAGGGGGCAATCAGCCCCAGCATTTT.

The chain recombines TRBV12-5 with TRBJ2-1; TRBD1 matches at 8 bases. V shed 0 bases, J shed 6 bases, and the junction held 4 bases outside the gene matches. CDR1 is LGHNT, CDR2 FRNRAP, per germline. This CDR3 contains 15 residues. CDR3 residues: CASGLVQGGSNEQFF. CDR3 sequence (DNA): TGTGCTAGTGGTTTGGTACAGGGGGGTTCCAATGAGCAGTTCTTC.

This chain uses TRBV25-1 with TRBJ2-7; 7 bases align to TRBD1. This CDR3 has 16 amino acids. The junction had 12 bases not matched to a gene; V was cut back by 2 bases and J by 5 bases. Germline V gene sequence: CDR1 MGHDK, CDR2 SYGVNS. The CDR3 DNA reads as TGTGCCAGCAGTGAACACGACAGGGCTGGGTTCGACGAGCAGTACTTC. Residues: CASSEHDRAGFDEQYF.

The DNA for the CDR3 is TGTGCCAGCAGTTTCCCCCGCGGCGGGAGGAGGGAGACCCAGTACTTC. Amino acids: CASSFPRGGRRETQYF. V gene TRBV28 combines with J gene TRBJ2-5; 8 bases fit TRBD2. CDR1 MDHEN and CDR2 SYDVKM come from the germline V gene. V was clipped by 3 bases and J by 5 bases; unmatched bases: 11. This CDR3 region has 16 residues. Using reference TRBV28 and TRBJ2-5 for the parts outside the CDR3, the full variable domain is DVKVTQSSRYLVKRTGEKVFLECVQDMDHENMFWYRQDPGLGLRLIYFSYDVKMKEKGDIPEGYSVSREKKERFSLILESASTNQTSMYLCASSFPRGGRRETQYFGPGTRLLVL.

This sequence joins TRBV6-5 and TRBJ1-5; D is uncertain. Germline values: CDR1 MNHEY, CDR2 SVGAGI. CDR3 size: 11 residues. The V gene lost 6 bases and the J gene lost 5 bases, with 5 bases spanning the gap. The CDR3 sequence: CASSSDQPQHF. DNA for the CDR3: TGTGCCAGCAGCTCGGATCAGCCCCAGCATTTT.

The genes are TRBV6-5 and TRBJ2-5, with 10 bases that match TRBD2. The tail of the sequence fits TRBJ2-7 better, so the J call may be wrong. The CDR3 is 15 amino acids. The germline gives CDR1 MNHEY, CDR2 SVGAGI. This CDR3 reads CASSPVLAGYYEQYF. CDR3 DNA sequence: TGTGCCAGCAGCCCGGTACTAGCGGGATACTACGAGCAGTACTTC.

In its sample, this clone was seen a few times. The chain uses TRBV28 and TRBJ1-1; D is uncertain. Germline CDR1 is MDHEN and CDR2 is SYDVKM. V lost 6 bases to trimming and J lost 5 bases, with 10 bases between them. This CDR3 has 12 amino acids. The CDR3 DNA reads as TGTGCCAGCAGGACCTTGGAGACTGAAGCTTTCTTT. Translating it yields CASRTLETEAFF.

The sample holds one count of this clone. The chain links TRBV12-5 to TRBJ2-2; TRBD2 matches 9 bases. This CDR3 has 17 amino acids. The V gene's germline CDR1 is LGHNT and CDR2 FRNRAP. Trimming took 1 base from V and 3 from J; bases not matched to a gene: 6. The CDR3 coding sequence is TGTGCTAGTGGTTTGGGAATCCTAGCGGGACACACCGGGGAGCTGTTTTTT. Protein product: CASGLGILAGHTGELFF.

This sequence joins TRBV27 and TRBJ2-3, with TRBD2 matching 15 bases. The CDR3 sequence is 18 residues long. The V gene end was trimmed by 5 bases and the J gene end by 1 base; junction bases not matched to a gene: 7. Germline V gene data show CDR1 as MNHEY and CDR2 as SMNVEV (reference sequence). In nucleotides, the CDR3 is TGTGCCAGCAGTCAAAGGACTAGCGGGAGGGCCGGCACAGATACGCAGTATTTT. Its translation: CASSQRTSGRAGTDTQYF.

V is TRBV28 and J is TRBJ2-5; D possibly corresponds to TRBD1 (6 bases). The J call is doubtful: the DNA matches TRBJ2-7 better. This CDR3 contains 14 residues. Germline CDR1 and CDR2: MDHEN and SYDVKM. CDR3 DNA: TGTGCCAGCAGCCTGGGACAAGTACCCTACGAGCAGTACTTC. As protein: CASSLGQVPYEQYF.

This clone has just a few counts. The chain recombines TRBV5-1 with TRBJ1-4; D is unresolved. Germline lookup yields CDR1 SGHRS and CDR2 YFSETQ. The V end was cut by 0 bases, the J end by 5 bases, with 8 bases between. The CDR3 loop spans 14 amino acids. The DNA for the CDR3 is TGCGCCAGCAGCTTGGGGCAGGCGAATGAAAAACTGTTTTTT. It codes for CASSLGQANEKLFF.

This clone was detected only a few times. The J gene is TRBJ2-7, the V gene TRBV7-8; 9 bases agree with TRBD2. The germline V gene encodes CDR1 SGHVS and CDR2 FQNEAQ. V lost 6 bases to trimming and J lost 3 bases; unmatched junction nucleotides: 9. The CDR3 contains 15 residues. CDR3 sequence: CASSKWTSAFYEQYF. Here the CDR3 DNA reads TGTGCCAGCAGTAAGTGGACTAGCGCTTTCTACGAGCAGTACTTC. Looking up the rest from reference TRBV7-8 and TRBJ2-7 gives the full variable domain: GAGVSQSPRYKVAKRGQDVALRCDPISGHVSLFWYQQALGQGPEFLTYFQNEAQLDKSGLPSDRFFAERPEGSVSTLKIQRTQQEDSAVYLCASSKWTSAFYEQYFGPGTRLTVT.

The chain carries TRBV7-6 and TRBJ2-1, with 9 nucleotides matching TRBD1. The CDR3 consists of 17 residues. The V segment lost 5 bases and the J segment 0 bases; nucleotides outside the gene matches: 8. Looked up from germline, CDR1 is SGHVS and CDR2 is FNYEAQ. The CDR3 reads CASSTGTGTNSYNEQFF. Here the CDR3 DNA reads TGTGCCAGCAGCACAGGGACAGGGACCAACTCCTACAATGAGCAGTTCTTC. The full variable domain, rest sourced from reference TRBV7-6 and TRBJ2-1, is GAGVSQSPRYKVTKRGQDVALRCDPISGHVSLYWYRQALGQGPEFLTYFNYEAQQDKSGLPNDRFSAERPEGSISTLTIQRTEQRDSAMYRCASSTGTGTNSYNEQFFGPGTRLTVL.

The CDR3 DNA sequence: TGCGCCAGCGGTAACGGGAGGGCCGCAGATACGCAGTATTTT. It translates to CASGNGRAADTQYF. The chain combines TRBV5-1 with TRBJ2-3, with TRBD2 identical over 8 bases. With V trimmed by 7 bases and J by 4 bases, 8 bases remained unmatched. Germline V gives CDR1 SGHRS, CDR2 YFSETQ. CDR3 length: 14 residues.